This T cell receptor (beta chain) is drawn from a study of response to subunit inactivated influenza vaccine. Notes on the study in general: After each seasonal influenza vaccination, few new T cells are recruited, the authors suggested.

There are a few counts of this clonotype. The antigen remains unidentified. This CDR3 region has 14 residues. Germline V CDR1 and CDR2: LNHNV, YYDKDF (reference sequence). Trimming cost V 0 bases and J 9 bases, with 12 bases left between them. TCRdb re-derived calls from the RT-PCR reads in MiXCR, one entry per CDR3 protein. The sample has about 500,000 distinct CDR3 sequences, 10% to 15% seen once. The V and J genes are TRBV15 and TRBJ2-1; no firm D call. This specimen consisted of PBMCs from blood, obtained 40 to 50 days after vaccination. The TCR comes from a man in his forties or fifties who received an inactivated influenza vaccine. The CDR3 DNA sequence: TGTGCCACCAGCAGAGATAATAGGGAAGGTGAGCAGTTCTTC. Translating it yields CATSRDNREGEQFF.